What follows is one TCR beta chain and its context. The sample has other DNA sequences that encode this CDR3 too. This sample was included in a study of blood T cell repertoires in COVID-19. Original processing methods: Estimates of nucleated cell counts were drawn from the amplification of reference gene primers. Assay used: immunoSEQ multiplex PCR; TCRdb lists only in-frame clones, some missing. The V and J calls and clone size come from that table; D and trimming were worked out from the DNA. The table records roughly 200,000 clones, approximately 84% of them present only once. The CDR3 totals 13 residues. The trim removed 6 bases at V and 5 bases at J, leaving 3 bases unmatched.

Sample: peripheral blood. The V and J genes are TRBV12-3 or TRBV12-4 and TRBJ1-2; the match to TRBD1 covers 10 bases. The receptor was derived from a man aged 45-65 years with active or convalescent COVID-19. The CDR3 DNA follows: TGTGCCAGCAGCCGGGACAGGGGTTATGGCTACACCTTC. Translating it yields CASSRDRGYGYTF.